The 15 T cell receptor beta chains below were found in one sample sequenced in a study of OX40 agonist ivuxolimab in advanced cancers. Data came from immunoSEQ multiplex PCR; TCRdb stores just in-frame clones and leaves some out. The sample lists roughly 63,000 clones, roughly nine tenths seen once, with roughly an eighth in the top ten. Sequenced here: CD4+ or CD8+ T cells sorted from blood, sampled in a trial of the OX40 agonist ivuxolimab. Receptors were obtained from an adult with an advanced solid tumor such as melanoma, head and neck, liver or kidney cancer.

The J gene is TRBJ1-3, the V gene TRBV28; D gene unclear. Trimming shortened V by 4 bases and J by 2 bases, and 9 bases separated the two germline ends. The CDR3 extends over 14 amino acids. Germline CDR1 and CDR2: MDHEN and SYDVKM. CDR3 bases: TGTGCCAGCAGTTACATGTACCCTGGAAACACCATATATTTT. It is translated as CASSYMYPGNTIYF.

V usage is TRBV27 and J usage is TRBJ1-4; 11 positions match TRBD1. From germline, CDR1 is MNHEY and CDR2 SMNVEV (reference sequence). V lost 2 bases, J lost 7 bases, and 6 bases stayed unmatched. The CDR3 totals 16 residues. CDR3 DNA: TGTGCCAGCAGTTTAAGGCGGACAGGGGGCAGTGAAAAACTGTTTTTT. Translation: CASSLRRTGGSEKLFF.

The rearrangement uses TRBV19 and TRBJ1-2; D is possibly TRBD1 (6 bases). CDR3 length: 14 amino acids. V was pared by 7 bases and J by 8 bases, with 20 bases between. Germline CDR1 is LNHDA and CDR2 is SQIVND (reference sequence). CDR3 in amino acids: CASISVSGVGGYTF. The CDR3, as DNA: TGTGCCAGTATATCGGTCTCAGGGGTCGGCGGCTACACCTTC.

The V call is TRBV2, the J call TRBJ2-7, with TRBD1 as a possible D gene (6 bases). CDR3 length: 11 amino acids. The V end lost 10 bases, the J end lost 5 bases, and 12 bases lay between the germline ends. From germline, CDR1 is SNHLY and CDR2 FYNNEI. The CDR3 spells CATQQGDEQYF. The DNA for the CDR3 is TGTGCCACACAACAGGGCGACGAGCAGTACTTC.

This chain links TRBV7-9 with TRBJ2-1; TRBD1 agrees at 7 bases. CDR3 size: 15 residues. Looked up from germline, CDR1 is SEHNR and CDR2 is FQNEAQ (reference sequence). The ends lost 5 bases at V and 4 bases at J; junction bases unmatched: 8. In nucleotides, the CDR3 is TGTGCCAGCAGCGCGGGCAGGGGGATATACAATGAGCAGTTCTTC. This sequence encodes CASSAGRGIYNEQFF.

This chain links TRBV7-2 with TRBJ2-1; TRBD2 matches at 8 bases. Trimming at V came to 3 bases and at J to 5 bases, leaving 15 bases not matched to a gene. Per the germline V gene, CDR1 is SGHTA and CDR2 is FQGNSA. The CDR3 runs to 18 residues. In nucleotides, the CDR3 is TGTGCCAGCAGCTTTGGCGGGAGGCTAAAGGGCGTCGACAATGAGCAGTTCTTC. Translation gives CASSFGGRLKGVDNEQFF. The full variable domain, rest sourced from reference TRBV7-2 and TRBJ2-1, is GAGVSQSPSNKVTEKGKDVELRCDPISGHTALYWYRQSLGQGLEFLIYFQGNSAPDKSGLPSDRFSAERTGGSVSTLTIQRTQQEDSAVYLCASSFGGRLKGVDNEQFFGPGTRLTVL.

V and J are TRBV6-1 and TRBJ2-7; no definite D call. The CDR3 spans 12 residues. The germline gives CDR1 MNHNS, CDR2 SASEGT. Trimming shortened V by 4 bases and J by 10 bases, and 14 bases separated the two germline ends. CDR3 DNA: TGTGCCAGCAGTGGGGTTAGCCCCGAACAGTACGTC. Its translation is CASSGVSPEQYV.

The CDR3 DNA follows: TGTGCCAGCAGTGAAGCGGGGCTAGCGGGGGGGGAGCAGTACTTC. Protein product: CASSEAGLAGGEQYF. This chain joins TRBV6-1 and TRBJ2-7; 12 nucleotides match TRBD2. J lost 7 bases, V lost 0 bases, and 4 bases had no gene match. CDR3 size: 15 residues. Germline V gene sequence: CDR1 MNHNS, CDR2 SASEGT.

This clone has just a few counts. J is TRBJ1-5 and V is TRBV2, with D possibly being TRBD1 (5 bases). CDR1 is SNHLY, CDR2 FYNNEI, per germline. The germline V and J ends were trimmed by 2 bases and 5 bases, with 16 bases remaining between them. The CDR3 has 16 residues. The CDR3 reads CASSEFVGDRYQPQHF. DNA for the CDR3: TGTGCCAGCAGTGAATTCGTAGGGGATAGGTATCAGCCCCAGCATTTT.

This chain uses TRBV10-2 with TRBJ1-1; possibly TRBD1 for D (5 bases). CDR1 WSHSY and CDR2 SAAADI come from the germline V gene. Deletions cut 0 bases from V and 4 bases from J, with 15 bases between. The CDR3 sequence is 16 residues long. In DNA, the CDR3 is TGCGCCAGCAGTGAGTCAGGTCGGGGGTCCCCCACTGAAGCTTTCTTT. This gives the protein CASSESGRGSPTEAFF.

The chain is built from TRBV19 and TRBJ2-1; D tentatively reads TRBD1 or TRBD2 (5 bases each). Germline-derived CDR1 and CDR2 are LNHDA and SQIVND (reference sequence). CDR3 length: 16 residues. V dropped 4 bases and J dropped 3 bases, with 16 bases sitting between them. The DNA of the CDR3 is TGTGCCAGTAGTAGCGGGCGTCAGGGCCTCTACAATGAGCAGTTCTTC. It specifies CASSSGRQGLYNEQFF.

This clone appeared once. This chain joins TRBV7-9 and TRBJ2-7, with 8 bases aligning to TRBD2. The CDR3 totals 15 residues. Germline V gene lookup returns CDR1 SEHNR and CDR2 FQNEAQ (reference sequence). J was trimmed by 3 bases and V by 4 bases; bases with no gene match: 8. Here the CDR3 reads CASSYGGSGDYEQYV. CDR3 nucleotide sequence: TGTGCCAGCAGCTACGGGGGTAGCGGGGACTACGAGCAGTACGTC.

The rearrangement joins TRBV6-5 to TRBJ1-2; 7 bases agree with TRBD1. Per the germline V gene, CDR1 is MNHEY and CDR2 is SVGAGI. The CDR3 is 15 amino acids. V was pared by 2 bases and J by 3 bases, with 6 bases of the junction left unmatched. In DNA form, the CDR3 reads TGTGCCAGCAGTTACCGTGACAGGGATCACTATGGCTACACCTTC. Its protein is CASSYRDRDHYGYTF.

The CDR3 nucleotides are TGTGCCAGCAGCCCCGGGACTTCCTACAATGAGCAGTTCTTC. It yields the protein CASSPGTSYNEQFF. The V gene is TRBV9, the J gene TRBJ2-1; D may be TRBD2 (6 bases). CDR1 is SGDLS and CDR2 is YYNGEE in the germline V gene. CDR3 length: 14 residues. V lost 4 bases, J lost 1 base, and 9 bases lay in between.

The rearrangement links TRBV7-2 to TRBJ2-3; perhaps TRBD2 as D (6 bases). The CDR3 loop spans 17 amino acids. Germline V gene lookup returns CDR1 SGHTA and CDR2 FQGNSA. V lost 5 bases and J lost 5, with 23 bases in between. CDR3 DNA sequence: TGTGCCAGCAGCCACCTAAGTACCGGGAGCTGGGGAGATACGCAGTATTTT. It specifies CASSHLSTGSWGDTQYF.